The 3 T cell receptor beta chains in this list originate from one sample, sequenced in a study of early T cells in non-severe SARS-CoV-2 infection. TCRdb used MiXCR to reprocess the 5' RACE reads, holding one entry per CDR3 protein. The data hold about 48,000 distinct CDR3 sequences, with around 6% observed a single time. What was sequenced was whole blood. All receptors derive from an adult who was a healthcare worker with PCR-confirmed SARS-CoV-2 infection or an uninfected control (not recorded which).

There are a few counts of this clonotype. The V gene is TRBV29-1, the J gene TRBJ2-1; unclear D gene. The V and J ends lost 4 bases and 9 bases respectively, with 7 bases between them. Germline values: CDR1 SQVTM, CDR2 ANQGSEA. This CDR3 has 10 residues. CDR3 bases: TGCAGCGTTGCAACTTCTGAGCAGTTCTTC. This sequence encodes CSVATSEQFF.

Ten or more counts support this clonotype. The gene calls are TRBV6-2 or TRBV6-3 and TRBJ2-2; TRBD2 agrees at 11 bases. The germline gives CDR1 MNHEY, CDR2 SVGEGT. V shed 3 bases and J 0 bases; nucleotides not matched to a gene: 6. This CDR3 region has 18 residues. In nucleotides, the CDR3 is TGTGCCAGCAGTTATTCGGCTAGCGGGGGGTCGAACACCGGGGAGCTGTTTTTT. It is translated as CASSYSASGGSNTGELFF.

This clonotype has only a few counts. The chain couples TRBV12-3 or TRBV12-4 to TRBJ2-5, with no clear D. This CDR3 is 12 amino acids long. Trimming removed 4 bases from V and 0 bases from J, with 3 bases in between. The DNA for the CDR3 is TGTGCCAGCAGTTCCGACCAAGAGACCCAGTACTTC. Protein product: CASSSDQETQYF.